The 17 T cell receptor delta chains reported below all come from one sample, sequenced in a study of γδ T cells in repeated Plasmodium falciparum infection. TCRdb applied CATT to the multiplex PCR reads for clone calling. There are some 51,000 delta-chain clones in the sample; roughly 2% occur only once, and roughly 24% lies in the top ten. Bulk repertoires came from Vgamma9/Vdelta2+ or Vdelta2-negative gammadelta T cells flow-sorted from PBMC. What was sequenced was gamma-delta T cells from blood. The receptors originated from a pool of human donors (malaria-infected and uninfected, not separated).

This clone was detected only a few times. The protein TCRdb gives is from a much larger clone and does not agree with this DNA's translation at residue 20, likely a read error; the protein shown here comes from the DNA. The V gene is listed as TRDV1; no J gene was called; TRDD3 was called by the table and not checked on the DNA. The CDR3 extends over 22 amino acids. CDR1 is TSWWSYY and CDR2 is QGS in the germline V gene. The CDR3 region is CALGELGREWGLFSWDTRQVFF. CDR3 coding DNA: TGTGCTCTTGGGGAACTAGGGAGGGAGTGGGGGCTTTTCTCCTGGGACACCCGACAGGTGTTTTTC.

This clone is medium-sized in the sample. The rearrangement joins TRDV1 to TRDJ1, with 8 bases that match TRDD3. The V and J ends lost 7 bases and 1 base, in that order; junction bases with no gene match: 11. Germline loops: CDR1 TSWWSYY, CDR2 QGS. CDR3 length: 16 residues. CDR3 DNA sequence: TGTGCTCTTGCCCATTTACTGGGGGTCTCCACCGATAAACTCATCTTT. It translates to CALAHLLGVSTDKLIF.

This clone was counted ten times or more. This DNA's translation and the protein TCRdb lists, from a much larger clone, do not match at residue 17, likely due to a read error; the protein shown is translated from the DNA. This chain uses TRDV1 with TRDJ1; TRDD2 agrees at 9 bases. The J gene, not given by TCRdb, was assigned here from a germline match of the nucleotide sequence. CDR1 is TSWWSYY and CDR2 is QGS in the germline V gene. This CDR3 has 21 residues. CDR3 protein: CALGEAFLLKGDLQTTGKLIF. CDR3 coding DNA: TGTGCTCTTGGGGAGGCCTTCCTACTTAAGGGGGATCTCCAAACCACCGGTAAACTCATCTTT.

Details on this clone: For this DNA, TCRdb reports the protein of a much larger clone, which diverges at residue 9, most likely from a read error; the protein presented here is translated directly from the DNA. CDR3 amino acids: CACDTLQLVDTDSYTDKLIF. The CDR3 DNA is TGTGCCTGTGACACCCTCCAACTGGTGGATACGGATTCGTACACCGATAAACTCATCTTT. V usage is TRDV2 and J usage is TRDJ1, with 7 nucleotides matching TRDD3. Here the J gene was assigned by germline matching of the DNA, as TCRdb has none. With 0 bases clipped from V and 0 bases from J, the junction kept 18 bases outside the gene matches. The CDR3 extends over 20 amino acids. Looked up from germline, CDR1 is GEAIGNYY and CDR2 is EKD.

This clone was counted a few times. TCRdb has a much larger clone's protein, which differs at residue 7 from the translation of this DNA, likely because of a read error; what is shown is the protein translated from the DNA. V and J are TRDV1 and TRDJ1; TRDD3 matches 8 bases. No J gene was available from TCRdb, and it was assigned here by a germline match of the DNA. Trimming removed 0 bases from V and 2 bases from J; junction bases left unmatched: 17. This CDR3 is 20 amino acids long. Germline assignment: CDR1 TSWWSYY and CDR2 QGS. CDR3 sequence reads: CALGELTPRWGRAWTDKLIF. The CDR3, as DNA: TGTGCTCTTGGGGAACTGACCCCTCGCTGGGGGAGGGCTTGGACCGATAAACTCATCTTT.

Concerning this clone: A read error may explain this, as a much larger clone is one base away. No J gene was called, and the V gene is TRAV29/DV5; the table calls TRDD3, which could not be checked here. Germline assignment: CDR1 NSMFDY and CDR2 ISSIKDK. The CDR3 sequence is 22 residues long. The CDR3 DNA sequence: TGTGCAGCAAGCTATGGGCCCCTGGGGATAGAAGCGGGTTTTCCGTACACCGATAAACTCACCTTT. Translation: CAASYGPLGIEAGFPYTDKLTF.

This clone was detected only a few times. TCRdb's protein for this DNA is that of a much larger clone and differs from the translation at residue 4, likely a read error; the protein shown is the DNA translation. This chain joins TRDV2 and TRDJ1; 10 bases match TRDD3. In the absence of a J gene in TCRdb, the DNA was matched to germline to assign it here. Germline V CDR1 and CDR2: GEAIGNYY, EKD. This CDR3 contains 22 residues. Trimming took 5 bases from V and 3 from J; bases not matched to a gene: 29. The CDR3 loop reads CACAVSGLPSYWGIPLPDKLIF. Here the CDR3 DNA reads TGTGCCTGTGCCGTGTCGGGCCTTCCCTCGTACTGGGGGATCCCCCTGCCCGATAAACTCATCTTT.

This clone turned up a few times. The likely explanation is a read error, given a far larger clone one base away. The same CDR3 arises from other DNA sequences in this sample as well. The J gene was not called, though the V gene is TRDV2; the table assigns TRDD3, which was not confirmed against the DNA. This CDR3 comprises 15 residues. Germline CDR1 is GEAIGNYY and CDR2 is EKD. The CDR3 sequence: CACDRLGASADKLIF. DNA of the CDR3: TGTGCCTGTGACAGACTGGGGGCCTCCGCCGATAAGCTCATCTTT.

Worth noting for this clone: This DNA's translation and the protein TCRdb lists, from a much larger clone, do not match at residue 18, likely due to a read error; the protein shown is translated from the DNA. The chain employs TRDV1 and TRDJ1; TRDD3 matches at 11 bases. This CDR3 region has 22 residues. Germline assignment: CDR1 TSWWSYY and CDR2 QGS. The CDR3: CALGETPPYWGISRRYTNKLIF. Written as DNA, the CDR3 is TGTGCTCTTGGGGAAACTCCACCTTACTGGGGGATATCGAGGAGGTACACCAATAAACTCATCTTT.

The table lists this clone with a few counts. TCRdb lists the protein of a much larger clone for this DNA, which differs at residue 8, so this is likely a read error; the protein given here is translated from the DNA itself. CDR3 sequence: CALALATGDWGIRALTAQLFF. The CDR3 nucleotides are TGTGCTCTTGCCCTAGCTACCGGGGATTGGGGGATACGCGCTTTGACAGCACAACTCTTCTTT. The V and J genes are TRDV1 and TRDJ2; 11 bases line up with TRDD3. The J gene comes from matching the DNA to germline here; TCRdb lacks it. Germline V gene lookup returns CDR1 TSWWSYY and CDR2 QGS. The V and J ends lost 7 bases and 0 bases, in that order; junction bases with no gene match: 19. The CDR3 runs 21 residues.

This clone has ten or more counts. The protein TCRdb lists belongs to a much larger clone and differs from this DNA's translation at residue 19, which points to a read error; the protein shown is made from the DNA. The chain uses TRDV1 and TRDJ2, with 12 nucleotides matching TRDD3. Matching the DNA to germline supplied the J gene, which TCRdb does not give. The J segment lost 8 bases and the V segment lost 4 bases, leaving 29 bases of the junction unmatched. This CDR3 is 23 amino acids long. From germline, CDR1 is TSWWSYY and CDR2 QGS. CDR3 sequence reads: CALGGRTPTGDWGILPYLAQLFF. As DNA, the CDR3 is TGTGCTCTTGGGGGAAGGACCCCAACAGGAGACTGGGGGATACTGCCATATCTTGCACAACTCTTCTTT.

This clone was found a few times. The amino acid sequence in TCRdb belongs to a much larger clone and departs from this DNA's translation at residue 6, likely a sequencing read error; the sequence shown is translated from the DNA. V is TRAV38-2/DV8 and J is TRDJ1; D remains ambiguous. The CDR3 is made up of 21 amino acids. V gave up 1 base and J gave up 0 bases, with 28 bases separating them. Germline CDR1 reads TSESDYY; CDR2 reads QEAYKQQN. The CDR3 bases are TGTGCTTATAGGAGCCCCGCTTTATGCCTCTGTACATCCAGCTACACCGATAAACTCATCTTT. This sequence encodes CAYRSPALCLCTSSYTDKLIF.

In this sample, this clone turned up a few times. A far more abundant clone sits one base away, making this likely a read error. Other DNA sequences in the same sample also yield this CDR3. With the J gene uncalled, the V gene is TRDV1; the DNA was not compared with TRDD3, the D call given in the table. The CDR3 covers 24 residues. CDR1 is TSWWSYY and CDR2 is QGS in the germline V gene. CDR3 sequence: CALGEPCRFLKISTGGFYTDKLIF. As DNA, the CDR3 is TGTGCTCTTGGGGAACCCTGTCGTTTCCTAAAAATAAGTACTGGGGGTTTTTACACCGATAAACTCATCTTC.

This clone showed up just a few times. A read error likely explains why the TCRdb protein, taken from a much larger clone, differs from this DNA's translation at residue 9; the protein shown is translated from the DNA. The V and J genes are TRDV1 and TRDJ1; 9 bases map to TRDD3. Matching the DNA to germline supplied the J gene, which TCRdb does not give. CDR1 and CDR2 (germline): TSWWSYY, QGS. The CDR3 has 26 residues. V shed 2 bases, J shed 2 bases, and the junction held 36 bases outside the gene matches. The CDR3 sequence is CALGESRPPLSDWGTPFYILTDKLIF. For the CDR3, the DNA is TGTGCTCTTGGGGAATCACGGCCTCCCTTATCCGACTGGGGGACTCCTTTTTACATTTTGACCGATAAACTCATCTTT.

This clone was observed at least ten times. TCRdb records a much larger clone's protein for this DNA, with a difference at residue 16 that likely arises from a read error; the protein given is the translation of the DNA. The chain employs TRDV1 and TRDJ1, with D possibly being TRDD3 (8 bases). As TCRdb names no J gene, one was assigned here on the basis of a DNA match to germline. From germline, CDR1 is TSWWSYY and CDR2 QGS. The length of the CDR3 is 25 residues. V lost 2 bases, J lost 0 bases, and 40 bases lay in between. CDR3 nucleotides: TGTGCTCTTGGGGAAGGTTCGTACTTCCTATCGACATACTGGGGGGTACGCTGGTACACCGATAAACTCATCTTT. It yields the protein CALGEGSYFLSTYWGVRWYTDKLIF.

This clone was seen a few times. TCRdb lists the protein of a much larger clone for this DNA, which differs at residue 13, so this is likely a read error; the protein given here is translated from the DNA itself. The V call is TRDV3, the J call TRDJ1; 12 bases align to TRDD3. The CDR3 covers 21 residues. Losses at the gene ends were 3 bases for V and 4 bases for J; bases not matched to a gene: 27. Germline V lookup: CDR1 TVYSNPD, CDR2 GDNSRS (reference sequence). CDR3 sequence reads: CAFLPSSFILGDTAGNDKLIF. Written as DNA, the CDR3 is TGTGCCTTCCTTCCCTCCTCCTTCATACTGGGGGATACCGCGGGAAACGATAAACTCATCTTT.

This clone was seen a handful of times. TCRdb has a much larger clone's protein, which differs at residues 3 and 7 from the translation of this DNA, likely because of a read error; what is shown is the protein translated from the DNA. CDR3 sequence: CARNARSCGKLIF. CDR3 nucleotides: TGTGCCCGGAATGCAAGGAGTTGCGGTAAACTCATCTTT. The chain has TRDV3 and TRDJ1, with D unclear. Germline CDR1 and CDR2: TVYSNPD and GDNSRS (reference sequence). The ends were cut back, 5 bases at V and 7 bases at J, with 20 bases in the middle. This CDR3 is built from 13 residues.